This TCR beta chain appears in the sequencing data of a study of blood T cell repertoires in COVID-19 (dated by TCRdb to the early 2020s). A note on the overall study: Collaborator samples came from the United States, Italy and Spain and covered acute and convalescent phases of COVID-19. Nearly every sample came with metadata listing a de-identified subject ID, COVID-19 status, age in years and sex. The dataset comprised deeply sampled blood TCRbeta repertoires from subjects exposed to, actively infected with, or recovered from COVID-19. The samples were drawn from the first 160 participants of the ongoing ImmuneRACE study and from over a thousand subjects provided by 6 global collaborators. Where available, HLA class I and class II types were taken from metadata supplied by the sample provider and were not determined by assay-based typing. The material from the prospective study consisted of cDNA or gDNA derived from T cells, B-cell-depleted T cells, or PBMCs. The repertoires were made available in a free public database intended to serve as a resource for research on the immune response to SARS-CoV-2.

As for this clone: Its antigen has not been determined. Base qualities are not at hand, and no much larger clone is one base apart.

The immunoSEQ Assay, a bias-controlled multiplex PCR, was used to amplify TCRbeta CDR3 regions from genomic DNA. The original methods were these. Nucleated cell counts per sample were estimated from amplification of reference gene primers within the assay. To quantify the absolute abundance of each unique TCRbeta CDR3 rearrangement, sequence reads were collapsed and filtered. For each sample, productive Simpson clonality was calculated as the square root of Simpson's diversity index across productive rearrangements. Drawn from immuneACCESS, this table holds only the in-frame rearrangements with V and J called that TCRdb kept. Clones are partly lost; checked studies trace under half to an unresolved V gene and leave the rest unexplained. That table furnishes V, J and clone size, whereas the DNA furnished D and trimming. For this sample there are 200,000 to 300,000 clones; roughly 86% appear just once. The ten largest clones capture approximately 2.6% of the sample.

The germline V gene (reference sequence) yields MNHEY for CDR1 and SMNVEV for CDR2. The V end gives up 3 bases and the J end 2 bases, leaving 3 bases in the junction not matched to a gene. The CDR3 starts with the cysteine, ends with the phenylalanine, and has 14 residues. Only the CDR3 portion is preserved as DNA: 42 bases, with reading frame beginning at the first base. What the authors observed across the whole study: The amount of clinical and demographic metadata varied by source and participant and was provided uncurated.

Enrolling through a virtual design, the prospective study's participants ranged in age from about 18 to 100 years and lived across roughly 23 United States geographic areas. To assign participants to cohorts, the prospective study relied on clinical history that participants themselves reported in a screening survey and a study questionnaire. Recovered participants in ImmuneRACE Cohort 3 were defined by two consecutive negative NP/OP PCR tests, clearance by a healthcare professional, or resolution of symptoms. In the prospective study, whole blood, serum and a nasopharyngeal or oropharyngeal swab were collected from each participant by mobile phlebotomists. Additional blood draws and questionnaires over an approximately 2-month period could optionally be provided by prospective study participants. Before DNA extraction, blood samples from the prospective study were shipped at room temperature or frozen.

The rearranged segments are TRBV27 and TRBJ2-7; TRBD1 fits 8 bases in the junction. Source material: PBMCs or T cells enriched from blood (not recorded which). This receptor was obtained from a woman aged 18-29 years who had recovered from COVID-19. The nucleotide sequence reads TGTGCCAGCAGTTTCAGCAGGGGGCCCTACGAGCAGTACTTC. Translation gives CASSFSRGPYEQYF.